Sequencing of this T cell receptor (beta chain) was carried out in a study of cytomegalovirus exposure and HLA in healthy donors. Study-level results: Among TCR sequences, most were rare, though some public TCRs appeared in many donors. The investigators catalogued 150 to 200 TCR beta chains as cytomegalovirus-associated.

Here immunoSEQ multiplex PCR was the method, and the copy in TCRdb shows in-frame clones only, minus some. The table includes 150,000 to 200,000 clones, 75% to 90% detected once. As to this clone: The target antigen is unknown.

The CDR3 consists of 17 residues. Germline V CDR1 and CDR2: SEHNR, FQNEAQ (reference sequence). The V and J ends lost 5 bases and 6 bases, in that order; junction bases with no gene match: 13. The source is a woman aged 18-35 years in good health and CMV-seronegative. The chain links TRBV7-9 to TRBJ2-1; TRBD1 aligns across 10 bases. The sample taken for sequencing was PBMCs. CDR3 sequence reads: CASSAIPGQGTGNEQFF. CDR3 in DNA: TGTGCCAGCAGCGCCATCCCGGGACAGGGGACAGGCAATGAGCAGTTCTTC.